This is a list of T cell receptor beta chains from one sample in a study of technical replicates of blood from a few donors. Sequencing used immunoSEQ multiplex PCR; TCRdb keeps in-frame clones, though not all of them. The sample contains more than 95,000 clones, 95% of which appear only once. Sequencing was performed on T cells isolated from PBMCs. The receptors shown here come from a human donor in good health. Each CDR3 is given with its conserved first and last residue. D genes are given only for firm matches. Rows give clone size only sometimes, using once, few, many, or a class for an expanded clone.

TRBV28	once	TRBD1	TRBJ2-7	TGTGCCAGCAGTTCACCAGGGACAGGCTACGAGCAGTACTTC	CASSSPGTGYEQYF
TRBV19	-	-	TRBJ2-7	TGTGCCAGTAGGGGGGCAGCTCTCTCCTACGAGCAGTACTTC	CASRGAALSYEQYF
TRBV30	-	TRBD2	TRBJ2-5	TGTGCCAGATCGGTCAGGGAGGGGGAGACCCAGTACTTC	CARSVREGETQYF
TRBV9	-	-	TRBJ2-3	TGTGCCAGCAGCTTAAGGACAGCGCAAGATACGCAGTATTTT	CASSLRTAQDTQYF
TRBV6-4	-	TRBD2	TRBJ2-2	TGTGCCAGCAGTGACTTGGGCGGGAGAGACACCGGGGAGCTGTTTTTT	CASSDLGGRDTGELFF
TRBV6-4	-	-	TRBJ1-2	TGTGCCAGCAGTCCCGGGACTTACTATGGCTACACCTTC	CASSPGTYYGYTF
TRBV11-1	-	-	TRBJ2-7	TGTGCCAGCAGCGGTCGGACTTCCAACTCCTACGAGCAGTACTTC	CASSGRTSNSYEQYF
TRBV11-3	-	-	TRBJ2-1	TGTGCCAGCAGGCGCGGGGATGAGCAGTTCTTC	CASRRGDEQFF
TRBV28	-	TRBD1	TRBJ2-7	TGTGCCAGCAGCCGGGACGACAGGGACATCGGCGAGCAGTACTTC	CASSRDDRDIGEQYF
TRBV6-6	once	TRBD1	TRBJ2-3	TGTGCCACCCGAGGGGACAGTTCTCGCACAGATACGCAGTATTTT	CATRGDSSRTDTQYF
TRBV19	-	TRBD2	TRBJ2-3	TGTGCCAGTAGCTCCAGGACTAGCGGTTCTGATACGCAGTATTTT	CASSSRTSGSDTQYF
TRBV14	-	-	TRBJ2-1	TGTGCCAGCAGCCAAGATTTCGGGGGATCTTACAATGAGCAGTTCTTC	CASSQDFGGSYNEQFF
TRBV5-1	-	-	TRBJ1-1	TGCGCCAGCAGATTAGGGGCCGGGCGTACTGAAGCTTTCTTT	CASRLGAGRTEAFF
TRBV15	-	TRBD1	TRBJ2-1	TGTGCCACCAGCAGTGGACAGGGTAATGAGCAGTTCTTC	CATSSGQGNEQFF
TRBV28	-	-	TRBJ2-7	TGTGCCAGCAGTTTTGGGAGGCCCTACGAGCAGTACTTC	CASSFGRPYEQYF
TRBV7-2	-	-	TRBJ2-3	TGTGCCAGCAGCTTAGGCCTCTATAGTAGCACAGATACGCAGTATTTT	CASSLGLYSSTDTQYF
TRBV19	-	-	TRBJ2-1	TGTGCCAGTAGTGGGGGGCTAGCGGTTAACAATGAGCAGTTCTTC	CASSGGLAVNNEQFF
TRBV21-1	-	-	TRBJ1-2	TGTGCCAGCAGCAATGCAGAGACAGGGCCCGGCTACACCTTC	CASSNAETGPGYTF
TRBV5-1	-	-	TRBJ2-3	TGCGCCAGCAGCCCCACCGGGGCAGATACGCAGTATTTT	CASSPTGADTQYF
TRBV6-5	-	-	TRBJ1-2	TGTGCCAGCAGCCACGGGGGGCCCCACTATGGCTACACCTTC	CASSHGGPHYGYTF
TRBV28	-	-	TRBJ1-1	TGTGCCAGCAGTCCGCGTTGGGCAAACACTGAAGCTTTCTTT	CASSPRWANTEAFF
TRBV7-7	-	TRBD1	TRBJ2-7	TGTGCTAGCAGCAAAGGACAGGGGCCATCCTACGAGCAGTACTTC	CASSKGQGPSYEQYF
TRBV5-1	once	TRBD1	TRBJ2-7	TGCGCCACCTCCCCCGGACAGGGGTACGAGCAGTACTTC	CATSPGQGYEQYF
TRBV27	-	TRBD2	TRBJ2-5	TGTGCCAGCAGTTCTCCGGGACTAGCGGGGGGCGAGACCCAGTACTTC	CASSSPGLAGGETQYF
TRBV7-8	-	TRBD1	TRBJ1-1	TGTGCCAGCAGCTTCCACGCAAGGGGGCGCGGGACTGAAGCTTTCTTT	CASSFHARGRGTEAFF
TRBV28	-	-	TRBJ1-1	TGTGCCAGCATCATGGTCGGTAGGAACACTGAAGCTTTCTTT	CASIMVGRNTEAFF
TRBV6-4	-	TRBD1	TRBJ1-1	TGTGCCAGCAGTGAATATGGACAGGGGGCGCCGGCTTTCTTT	CASSEYGQGAPAFF
TRBV6-4	-	-	TRBJ2-2	TGTGCCAGCAGTGACTCTCGGGAATCCGGGGAGCTGTTTTTT	CASSDSRESGELFF
TRBV19	-	-	TRBJ1-1	TGTGCCAGTAGTATCTCAGGGTATGGCGGCACTGAAGCTTTCTTT	CASSISGYGGTEAFF
TRBV4-1	few	-	TRBJ1-1	TGCGCCAGCAGCCAAGTGACAAGCATGAACACTGAAGCTTTCTTT	CASSQVTSMNTEAFF
TRBV5-5	-	TRBD2	TRBJ2-5	TGTGCCAGCAGCTTGGGGGGAGGGCTTAAGCAAGAGACCCAGTACTTC	CASSLGGGLKQETQYF
TRBV5-1	-	TRBD1	TRBJ2-1	TGCGCCAGCAGCTTGCAGGGGGCAAACAATGAGCAGTTCTTC	CASSLQGANNEQFF
TRBV7-8	-	-	TRBJ2-7	TGTGCCAGCAGCTACGCCGGGACTCGCTACGAGCAGTACTTC	CASSYAGTRYEQYF
TRBV29-1	-	-	TRBJ2-7	TGCAGCGTCTCAGGGTGGGGTCTGGATTTCTACGAGCAGTACTTC	CSVSGWGLDFYEQYF
TRBV7-2	-	TRBD1	TRBJ1-5	TGTGCCAGCAGCCGGACAGGGGGCAATCAGCCCCAGCATTTT	CASSRTGGNQPQHF
TRBV2	-	-	TRBJ1-1	TGTGCCAGCAGTGAAAACGAGGGTTTTACTGAAGCTTTCTTT	CASSENEGFTEAFF
TRBV14	-	-	TRBJ1-1	TGTGCCAGCAGCCCGTTGGGGGCTGGAGACACTGAAGCTTTCTTT	CASSPLGAGDTEAFF
TRBV30	-	TRBD1	TRBJ1-2	TGTGCCTGGAAGGGGGCGCGGGGCTACACCTTC	CAWKGARGYTF
TRBV7-9	-	TRBD1	TRBJ1-2	TGTGCCAGCAGCTTCTGGGACAGGGATAACTATGGCTACACCTTC	CASSFWDRDNYGYTF
TRBV27	-	-	TRBJ2-1	TGTGCCAGCAGTCTCCCCCCGGGCGGGTTGGACAATGAGCAGTTCTTC	CASSLPPGGLDNEQFF
TRBV29-1	-	TRBD2	TRBJ2-5	TGCAGCGGGACAGCGGGGGGGCTTCCCAAAGAGACCCAGTACTTC	CSGTAGGLPKETQYF
TRBV6-1	-	TRBD1	TRBJ1-5	TGTGCCAGCAGTGAATGGGACAGGGGCAATCAGCCCCAGCATTTT	CASSEWDRGNQPQHF
TRBV19	few	TRBD1	TRBJ1-1	TGTGCCAGTAGGGGGGACAGGGGAGGAACTGAAGCTTTCTTT	CASRGDRGGTEAFF
TRBV28	once	-	TRBJ1-2	TGTGCCAGCAGGGCCGACAGCTACCTAAAGGATCGTGGCTACACCTTC	CASRADSYLKDRGYTF
TRBV28	-	-	TRBJ2-5	TGTGCCAGCAGTTTCCCCAGGGGACAGACCCAGTACTTC	CASSFPRGQTQYF
TRBV9	-	TRBD1	TRBJ1-2	TGTGCCAGCAGCGGGCGACAGGGTGTCTATCTTAGTCCCTATGGCTACACCTTC	CASSGRQGVYLSPYGYTF
TRBV5-6	-	TRBD1	TRBJ1-5	TGTGCCAGCAGCTCAGACAGGGTAGATCAGCCCCAGCATTTT	CASSSDRVDQPQHF
TRBV19	-	-	TRBJ1-6	TGTGCCAGTAGTATAAAAGGTGATTCGGGTGGACTCCACTTT	CASSIKGDSGGLHF
TRBV29-1	-	-	TRBJ2-5	TGCAGCGTAGGACAGAGGGAGACCCAGTACTTC	CSVGQRETQYF
TRBV7-2	-	TRBD2	TRBJ2-1	TGTGCCAGCAGCCTCAGCGGGACCTTATACAATGAGCAGTTCTTC	CASSLSGTLYNEQFF